The clone carrying this T cell receptor beta chain was counted a few times. MiXCR, applied by TCRdb to the RT-PCR reads, yields one record per CDR3 protein. The sample lists about 160,000 distinct CDR3 sequences; approximately 25% were seen once. This specimen comes from a study of patients and donors after allogeneic stem cell transplantation. This CDR3 contains 16 residues. The germline V gene encodes CDR1 SGHTA and CDR2 FQGNSA. With V trimmed by 5 bases and J by 5 bases, 11 bases remained unmatched. Sample: blood, either unsorted or a sorted T cell fraction (not recorded which). This chain joins TRBV7-2 and TRBJ2-1, with 8 bases fitting TRBD1. The receptor's source is a human donor who was either an allogeneic HSCT recipient or a stem cell or donor lymphocyte infusion donor (not recorded which). It is not recorded whose cells these are; they may come from a transplant donor. The CDR3 here is CASSRYRGYLNNEQFF. CDR3 in DNA: TGTGCCAGCAGCCGCTACAGGGGGTATTTGAACAATGAGCAGTTCTTC.